This T cell receptor (beta chain) was captured in a study of T cells in localized non-small cell lung cancer (dated by TCRdb to 2018 to 2020). For context, the study as a whole: Comparing tumors with uninvolved tumor-adjacent lungs, the study looked at the T cell repertoires of fewer than 250 patients with early-stage NSCLC. The cohort consisted of roughly 240 treatment-naive NSCLC patients whose localized lung tumors had been resected. A mean age of 66.3 years was recorded for the NSCLC patients, of whom 129 were male and 90 to 110 were female. What the work shows at the level of the full study, not this receptor alone: Of the top 100 tumor clones, a median of approximately 60 were detected in paired uninvolved adjacent lung; under 35 were also among that lung's top 100. Because the study design was exploratory, TCR variables were selected using unadjusted p-values without false-discovery rate correction. Multi-region tumor sequencing was not performed, so intratumor heterogeneity could not be excluded. Uninvolved tumor-adjacent lung showed the highest T cell clonality, higher than tumor, which suggests more focused antigenic responses in the uninvolved tumor-adjacent lung. Longer overall survival was associated with higher T cell density in blood, whereas shorter survival was associated with higher clonality in adjacent lung.

TCR beta CDR3 regions were sequenced from DNA using the immunoSEQ Assay. The paper's processing steps were these. To compute T cell density, TCR beta template counts were normalized to usable DNA, which was estimated by amplifying housekeeping genes. Richness was estimated using the preseqR package, with extrapolation to 400,000 templates for PBMC samples and to 120,000 templates for tissue samples. Clonality was taken to be one minus Pielou's evenness. Tissue-enriched TCRs were identified through differential abundance testing performed on productive amino-acid clonotypes, with a minimum total count of 5 and an alpha of 0.1. The Jaccard Index and the Morisita Overlap Index were used to measure repertoire overlap between compartments. GLIPH grouped TCR beta CDR3s together with public tetramer-defined viral CDR3s, and a viral motif had to include at least three viral sequences and show V-gene enrichment. In its TCRdb copy, this immuneACCESS table keeps in-frame sequences only and misses some clones. Where compared with another copy, unresolved V genes explain less than half of these, and the others have no known cause. V and J calls and clone size follow that table, whereas D and trimming were derived from the DNA. In all, the sample holds about 1,400 clones, and 20% of those were seen once. The top ten hold roughly a sixth of the sample.

The germline V gene supplies CDR1 SGHNT and CDR2 YENEEA. For this chain, trimming is 4 bases at the V end and 8 bases at the J end, and the number of junction bases without a gene match is 8. The cysteine opens and the phenylalanine closes a CDR3 of 14 amino acids. Of all the DNA, just the CDR3 is kept, 42 bases in frame from base 1. Uninvolved adjacent lung was taken at least 2 cm from the tumor margin and confirmed free of atypia by two independent pathologists. At diagnosis, peripheral blood, uninvolved tumor-adjacent lung and tumor were collected and stored as a combination of fresh-frozen and FFPE material. This clone is medium-sized (0.01 to 0.1%). The specificity of this receptor is unknown. Base qualities are missing; no much larger clone stands one base away.

The source is a male donor at least 60 years old with stage I squamous cell lung carcinoma. Sequencing was performed on normal lung tissue next to the tumor, taken before any cancer treatment. Rearrangement joined TRBV11-3 to TRBJ1-2; 9 of the junction bases match TRBD1. Here the CDR3 is given as CASSWDRDFGGYTF. The bases are TGTGCCAGCAGCTGGGACAGGGACTTCGGCGGCTACACCTTC. Where the CDR3 stops, the reference TRBV11-3 and TRBJ1-2 genes take over; the full variable domain is EAGVVQSPRYKIIEKKQPVAFWCNPISGHNTLYWYLQNLGQGPELLIRYENEEAVDDSQLPKDRFSAERLKGVDSTLKIQPAELGDSAVYLCASSWDRDFGGYTFGSGTRLTVV.